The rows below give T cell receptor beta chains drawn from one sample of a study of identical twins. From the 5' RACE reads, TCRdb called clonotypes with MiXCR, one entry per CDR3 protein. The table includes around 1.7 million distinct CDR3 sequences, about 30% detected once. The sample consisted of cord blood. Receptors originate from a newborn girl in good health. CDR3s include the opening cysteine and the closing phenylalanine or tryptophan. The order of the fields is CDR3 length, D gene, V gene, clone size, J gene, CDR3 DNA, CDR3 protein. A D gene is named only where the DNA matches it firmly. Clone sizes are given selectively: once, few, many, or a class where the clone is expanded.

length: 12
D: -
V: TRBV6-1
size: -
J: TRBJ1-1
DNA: TGTGCCAGCCCCGAGGGGAAGACTGAAGCTTTCTTT
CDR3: CASPEGKTEAFF

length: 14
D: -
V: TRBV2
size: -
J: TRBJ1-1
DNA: TGTGCCGGCAGTCACGGAGAGTCGGTCACTGAAGCTTTCTTT
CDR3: CAGSHGESVTEAFF

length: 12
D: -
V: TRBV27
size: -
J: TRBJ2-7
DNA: TGTGCCACGACGTCGCGTAGTTACGAGCAGTACTTC
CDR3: CATTSRSYEQYF

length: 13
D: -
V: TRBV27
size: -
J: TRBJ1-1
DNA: TGTGCCAGCAGTTTAACCGGGGACGCTGAAGCTTTCTTT
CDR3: CASSLTGDAEAFF

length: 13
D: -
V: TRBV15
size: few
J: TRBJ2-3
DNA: TGTGCCACCAGCAGAGGGGGGTCAGATACGCAGTATTTT
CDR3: CATSRGGSDTQYF

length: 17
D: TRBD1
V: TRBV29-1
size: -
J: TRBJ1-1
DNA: TGCAGCGTGTGGACAGGGTTCGGACTGGTTGCGAACACTGAAGCTTTCTTT
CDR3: CSVWTGFGLVANTEAFF

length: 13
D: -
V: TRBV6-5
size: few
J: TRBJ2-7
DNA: TGTGCCAGCAGTTACAGGGCCCACTACGAGCAGTACTTC
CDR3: CASSYRAHYEQYF

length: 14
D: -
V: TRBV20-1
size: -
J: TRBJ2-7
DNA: TGCAGTGCTAGAGCCACTAACGGGGTCTACGAGCAGTACTTC
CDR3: CSARATNGVYEQYF

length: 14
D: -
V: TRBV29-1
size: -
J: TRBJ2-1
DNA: TGCAGCGTTGTCTGGGGGAGGTTCTACAATGAGCAGTTCTTC
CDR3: CSVVWGRFYNEQFF

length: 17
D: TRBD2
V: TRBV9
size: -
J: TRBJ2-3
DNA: TGTGCCAGCAGGGAAGATCCGGGACTATCCTTCACAGATACGCAGTATTTT
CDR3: CASREDPGLSFTDTQYF

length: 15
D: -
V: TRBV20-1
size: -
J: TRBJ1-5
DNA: TGCAGTGCTAGATCCACGTTGGCCCACAATCAGCCCCAGCATTTT
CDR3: CSARSTLAHNQPQHF

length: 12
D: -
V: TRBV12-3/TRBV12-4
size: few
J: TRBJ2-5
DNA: TGTGCCAGCAGTTTTACGGAAGCGCAGCAGTACTTC
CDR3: CASSFTEAQQYF

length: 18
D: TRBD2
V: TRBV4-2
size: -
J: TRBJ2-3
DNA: TGTGCCAGCAGCCAAGATTTCCTTACTAGCGGGGGCACAGATACGCAGTATTTT
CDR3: CASSQDFLTSGGTDTQYF

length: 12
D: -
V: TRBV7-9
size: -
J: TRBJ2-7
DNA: TGTGCCAGCAGCCCAGAGTACAATGAGCAGTACTTC
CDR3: CASSPEYNEQYF

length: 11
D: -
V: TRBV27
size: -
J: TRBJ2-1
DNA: TGTGCCAGCAGTTTGACAGGAAAGCAGTTCTTC
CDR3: CASSLTGKQFF

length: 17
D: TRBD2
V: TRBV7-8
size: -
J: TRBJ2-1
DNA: TGTGCCAGCAGCTTAGCGCTGGTTAGCGGGAGCTACAATGAGCAGTTCTTC
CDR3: CASSLALVSGSYNEQFF

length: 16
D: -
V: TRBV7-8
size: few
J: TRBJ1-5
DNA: TGTGCCAGCAGCCAGCCGGGACCTAATAGCAATCAGCCCCAGCATTTT
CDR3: CASSQPGPNSNQPQHF